This T cell receptor (beta chain) was captured in a study of Ad26.COV2.S vaccination and SARS-CoV-2 variants. Findings of the study overall: In TCR breadth and depth analyses, total T cell responses may have been underestimated. Reported findings describe substantial breadth in spike-specific CD8+ and CD4+ T cell responses following vaccination. Vaccinated individuals (as opposed to placebo recipients) had higher spike-specific TCR breadth.

The data were produced by immunoSEQ multiplex PCR, yet TCRdb's version contains in-frame clones alone and is incomplete. The sample gives about 480,000 clones, 87% of which show up once; 9.5% to 15% is in the top ten. With respect to this clone: Its target is not known.

Germline V gene lookup returns CDR1 ENHRY and CDR2 SYGVKD. The V and J ends lost 8 bases and 3 bases respectively, with 12 bases between them. This CDR3 contains 13 residues. The treatment is: 19 received Ad26.COV2.S at low or high dose, single or two shots; five or six received placebo; per-sample allocation not given. Repertoires come from day 63 after the first vaccine or placebo injection. The material sequenced was peripheral blood, taken in a trial of Ad26.COV2.S vaccine versus placebo. The TCR sequence derives from a person between 18 and 65 years old who received the Ad26.COV2.S COVID-19 vaccine or a placebo. This chain uses TRBV10-3 with TRBJ2-3, with D possibly TRBD2 on 7 matching bases. DNA for the CDR3: TGTGCCATCGGGGGGGGCTGGACAGATACGCAGTATTTT. It encodes CAIGGGWTDTQYF.